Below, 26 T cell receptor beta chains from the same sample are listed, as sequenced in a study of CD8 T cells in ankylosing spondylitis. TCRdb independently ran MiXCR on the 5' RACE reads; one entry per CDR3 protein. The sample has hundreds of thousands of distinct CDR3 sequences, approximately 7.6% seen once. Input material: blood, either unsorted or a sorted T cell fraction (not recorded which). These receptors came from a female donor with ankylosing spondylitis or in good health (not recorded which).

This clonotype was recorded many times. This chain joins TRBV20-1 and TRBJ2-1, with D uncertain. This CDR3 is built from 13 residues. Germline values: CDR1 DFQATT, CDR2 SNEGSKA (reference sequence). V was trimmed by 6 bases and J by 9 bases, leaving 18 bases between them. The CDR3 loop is CSARRGTPSEQFF. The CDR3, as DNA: TGCAGTGCAAGAAGAGGCACCCCAAGTGAGCAGTTCTTC.

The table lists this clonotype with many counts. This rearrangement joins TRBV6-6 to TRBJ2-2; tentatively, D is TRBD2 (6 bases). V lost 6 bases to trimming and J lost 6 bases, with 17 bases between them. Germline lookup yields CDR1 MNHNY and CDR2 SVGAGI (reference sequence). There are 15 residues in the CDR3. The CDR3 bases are TGTGCCAGCAGCCCGGTGGGGGGAGTGGCCGGGGAGCTGTTTTTT. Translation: CASSPVGGVAGELFF.

CDR3 protein: CASSETGVANYGYTF. The CDR3 nucleotides read TGTGCCAGTAGTGAGACAGGGGTAGCTAACTATGGCTACACCTTC. This chain uses TRBV19 with TRBJ1-2; the match to TRBD1 covers 8 bases. The CDR3 totals 15 residues. J gave up 0 bases and V 5 bases, and 5 bases lay outside the gene matches. Germline CDR1 is LNHDA and CDR2 is SQIVND (reference sequence).

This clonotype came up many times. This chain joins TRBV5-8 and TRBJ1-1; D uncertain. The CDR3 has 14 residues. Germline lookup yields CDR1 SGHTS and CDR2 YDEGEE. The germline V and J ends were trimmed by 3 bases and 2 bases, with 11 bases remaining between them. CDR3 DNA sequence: TGTGCCAGCAGCTGGCCGAGCGTTAACACTGAAGCTTTCTTT. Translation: CASSWPSVNTEAFF.

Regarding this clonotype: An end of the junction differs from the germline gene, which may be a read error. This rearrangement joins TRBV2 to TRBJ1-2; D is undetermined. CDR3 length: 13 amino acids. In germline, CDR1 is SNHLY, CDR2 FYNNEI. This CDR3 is CASNVGMSNGHTF. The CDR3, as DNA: TGTGCCAGCAATGTGGGGATGAGTAATGGCCACACCTTC.

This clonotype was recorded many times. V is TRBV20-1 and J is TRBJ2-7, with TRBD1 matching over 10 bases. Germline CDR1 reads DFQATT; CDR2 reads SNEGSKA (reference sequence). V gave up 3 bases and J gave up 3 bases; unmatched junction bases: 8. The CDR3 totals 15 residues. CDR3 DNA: TGCAGTGCTAGGGAGACAGGGGGCCCAAGCTACGAGCAGTACTTC. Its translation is CSARETGGPSYEQYF.

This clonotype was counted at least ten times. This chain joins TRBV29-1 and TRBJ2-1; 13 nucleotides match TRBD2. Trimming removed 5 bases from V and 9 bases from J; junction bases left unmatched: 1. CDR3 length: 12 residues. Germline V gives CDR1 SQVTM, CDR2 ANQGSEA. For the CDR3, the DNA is TGCAGCGTTCGACTAGCGGGGGGTGAGCAGTTCTTC. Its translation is CSVRLAGGEQFF.

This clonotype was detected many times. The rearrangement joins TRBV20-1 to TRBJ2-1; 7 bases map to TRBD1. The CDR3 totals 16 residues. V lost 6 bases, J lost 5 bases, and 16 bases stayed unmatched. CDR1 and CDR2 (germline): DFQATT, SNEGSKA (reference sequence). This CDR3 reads CSAARGTIGANNEQFF. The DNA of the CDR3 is TGCAGTGCCGCCAGGGGGACCATCGGGGCGAACAATGAGCAGTTCTTC.

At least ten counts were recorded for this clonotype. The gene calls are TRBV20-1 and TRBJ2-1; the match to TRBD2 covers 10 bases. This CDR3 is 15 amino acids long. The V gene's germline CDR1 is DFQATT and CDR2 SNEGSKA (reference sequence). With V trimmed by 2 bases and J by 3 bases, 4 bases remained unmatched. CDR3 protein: CSARFSGRLYNEQFF. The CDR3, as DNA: TGCAGTGCTAGATTTAGCGGGAGGCTCTACAATGAGCAGTTCTTC.

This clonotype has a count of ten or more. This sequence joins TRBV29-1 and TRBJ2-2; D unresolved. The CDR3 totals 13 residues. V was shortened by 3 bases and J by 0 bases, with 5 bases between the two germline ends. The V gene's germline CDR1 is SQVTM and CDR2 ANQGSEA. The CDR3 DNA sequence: TGCAGCGTTGAGGGGTCGAACACCGGGGAGCTGTTTTTT. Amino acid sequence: CSVEGSNTGELFF.

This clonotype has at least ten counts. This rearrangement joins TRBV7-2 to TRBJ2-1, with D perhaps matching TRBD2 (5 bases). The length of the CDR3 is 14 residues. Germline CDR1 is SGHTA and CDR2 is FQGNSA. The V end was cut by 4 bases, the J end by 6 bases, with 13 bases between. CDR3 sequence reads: CASSSGLGPNEQFF. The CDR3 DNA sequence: TGTGCCAGCAGCTCCGGACTCGGGCCCAATGAGCAGTTCTTC.

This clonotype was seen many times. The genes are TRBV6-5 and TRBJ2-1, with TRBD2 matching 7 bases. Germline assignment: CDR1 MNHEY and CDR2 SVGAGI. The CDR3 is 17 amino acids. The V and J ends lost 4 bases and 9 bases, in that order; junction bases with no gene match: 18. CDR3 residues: CASSSRTSMTRGVEQFF. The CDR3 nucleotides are TGTGCCAGCAGTTCGCGGACTAGTATGACTCGAGGGGTTGAGCAGTTCTTC.

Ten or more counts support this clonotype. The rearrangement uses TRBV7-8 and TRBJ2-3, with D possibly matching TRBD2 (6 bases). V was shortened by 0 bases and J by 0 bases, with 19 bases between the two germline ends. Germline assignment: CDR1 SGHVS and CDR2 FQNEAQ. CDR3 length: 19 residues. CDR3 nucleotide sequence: TGTGCCAGCAGCTTAGCGCGGTTTAGGGCGGGGTCTAGCACAGATACGCAGTATTTT. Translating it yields CASSLARFRAGSSTDTQYF.

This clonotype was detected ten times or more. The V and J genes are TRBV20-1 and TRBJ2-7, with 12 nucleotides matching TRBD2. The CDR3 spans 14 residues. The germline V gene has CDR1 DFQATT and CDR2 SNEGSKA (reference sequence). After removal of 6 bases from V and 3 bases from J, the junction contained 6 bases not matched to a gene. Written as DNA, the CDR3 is TGCAGTGCGCAACGGACTAGCGGGAACTACGAGCAGTACTTC. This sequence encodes CSAQRTSGNYEQYF.

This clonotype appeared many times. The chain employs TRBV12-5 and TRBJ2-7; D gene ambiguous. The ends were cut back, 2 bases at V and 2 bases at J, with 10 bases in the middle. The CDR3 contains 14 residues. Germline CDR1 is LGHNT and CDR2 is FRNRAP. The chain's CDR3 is CASGLPGQPYEQYF. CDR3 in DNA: TGTGCTAGTGGTTTGCCTGGCCAGCCCTACGAGCAGTACTTC.

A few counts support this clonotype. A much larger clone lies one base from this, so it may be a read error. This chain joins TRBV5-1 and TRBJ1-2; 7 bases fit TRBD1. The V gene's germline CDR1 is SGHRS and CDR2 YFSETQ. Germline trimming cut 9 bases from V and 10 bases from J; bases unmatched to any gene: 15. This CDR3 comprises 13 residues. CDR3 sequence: CATRPTGSDDYTF. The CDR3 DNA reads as TGCGCCACCCGACCGACAGGGTCGGATGACTACACCTTC.

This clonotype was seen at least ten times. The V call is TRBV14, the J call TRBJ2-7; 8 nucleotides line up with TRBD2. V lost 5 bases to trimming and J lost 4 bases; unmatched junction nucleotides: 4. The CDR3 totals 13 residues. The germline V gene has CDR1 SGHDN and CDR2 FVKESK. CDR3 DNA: TGTGCCAGCAGCGCTAGCGGGCTATACGAGCAGTACTTC. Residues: CASSASGLYEQYF. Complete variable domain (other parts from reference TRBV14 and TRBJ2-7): EAGVTQFPSHSVIEKGQTVTLRCDPISGHDNLYWYRRVMGKEIKFLLHFVKESKQDESGMPNNRFLAERTGGTYSTLKVQPAELEDSGVYFCASSASGLYEQYFGPGTRLTVT.

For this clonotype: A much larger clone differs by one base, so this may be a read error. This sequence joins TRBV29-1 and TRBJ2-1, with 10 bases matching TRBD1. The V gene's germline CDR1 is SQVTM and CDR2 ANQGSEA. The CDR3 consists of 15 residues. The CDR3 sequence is CRVKGTGAFYNEQFF. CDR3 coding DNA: TGCAGGGTTAAAGGGACAGGGGCCTTCTACAATGAGCAGTTCTTC.

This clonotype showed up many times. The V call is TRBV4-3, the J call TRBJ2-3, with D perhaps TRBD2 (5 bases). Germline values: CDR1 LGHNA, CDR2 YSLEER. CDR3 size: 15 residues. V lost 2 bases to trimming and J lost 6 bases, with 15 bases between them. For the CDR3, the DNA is TGCGCCAGCAGCCAAATATGGCAACCGGGGGATACGCAGTATTTT. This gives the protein CASSQIWQPGDTQYF.

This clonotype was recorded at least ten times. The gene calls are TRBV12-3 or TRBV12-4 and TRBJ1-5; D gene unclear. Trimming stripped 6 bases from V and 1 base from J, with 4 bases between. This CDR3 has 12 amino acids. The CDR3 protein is CASSRSNQPQHF. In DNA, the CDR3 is TGTGCCAGCAGCAGGAGCAATCAGCCCCAGCATTTT.

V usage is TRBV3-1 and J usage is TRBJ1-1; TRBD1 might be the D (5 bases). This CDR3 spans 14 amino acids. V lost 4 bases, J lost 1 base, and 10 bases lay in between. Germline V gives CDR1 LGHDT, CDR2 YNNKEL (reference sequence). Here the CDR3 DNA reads TGTGCCAGCAGCCTTCCCGGGACGAACACTGAAGCTTTCTTT. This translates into CASSLPGTNTEAFF.

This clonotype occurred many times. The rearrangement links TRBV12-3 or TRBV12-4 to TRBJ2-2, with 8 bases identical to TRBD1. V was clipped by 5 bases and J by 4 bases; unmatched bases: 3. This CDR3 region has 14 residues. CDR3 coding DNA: TGTGCCAGCAGTAGGGGACAGGCCACCGGGGAGCTGTTTTTT. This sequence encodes CASSRGQATGELFF.

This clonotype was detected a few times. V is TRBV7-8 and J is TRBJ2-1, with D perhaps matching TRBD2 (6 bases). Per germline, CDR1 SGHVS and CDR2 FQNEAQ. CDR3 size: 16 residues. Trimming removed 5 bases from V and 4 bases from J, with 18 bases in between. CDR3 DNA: TGTGCCAGCAGCCAAAGGGTATCTAGCGATTACAATGAGCAGTTCTTC. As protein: CASSQRVSSDYNEQFF.

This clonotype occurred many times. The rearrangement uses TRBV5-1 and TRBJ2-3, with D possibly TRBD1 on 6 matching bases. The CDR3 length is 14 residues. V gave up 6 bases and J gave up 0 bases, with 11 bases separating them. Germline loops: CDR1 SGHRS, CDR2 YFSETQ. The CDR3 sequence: CASTDRTSTDTQYF. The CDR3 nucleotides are TGCGCCAGCACCGACAGGACTAGCACAGATACGCAGTATTTT.

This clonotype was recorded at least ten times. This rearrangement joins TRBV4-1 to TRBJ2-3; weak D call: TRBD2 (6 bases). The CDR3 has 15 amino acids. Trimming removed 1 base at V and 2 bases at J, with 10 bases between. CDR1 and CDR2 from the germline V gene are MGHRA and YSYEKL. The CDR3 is CASSQGLGNTDTQYF. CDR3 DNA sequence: TGCGCCAGCAGCCAAGGACTAGGGAACACAGATACGCAGTATTTT.

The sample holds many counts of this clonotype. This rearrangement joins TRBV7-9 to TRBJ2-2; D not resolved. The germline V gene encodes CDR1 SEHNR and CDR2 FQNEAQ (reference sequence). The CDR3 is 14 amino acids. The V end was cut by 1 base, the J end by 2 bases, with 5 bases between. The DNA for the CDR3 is TGTGCCAGCAGCTTAGACAGTAACACCGGGGAGCTGTTTTTT. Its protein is CASSLDSNTGELFF. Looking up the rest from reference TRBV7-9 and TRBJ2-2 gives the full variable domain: DTGVSQNPRHKITKRGQNVTFRCDPISEHNRLYWYRQTLGQGPEFLTYFQNEAQLEKSRLLSDRFSAERPKGSFSTLEIQRTEQGDSAMYLCASSLDSNTGELFFGEGSRLTVL.